Below, 14 T cell receptor beta chains from the same sample are listed, as sequenced in a study of regulatory T cells in long-lasting Graves disease. For TCR beta, libraries came from iRepertoire HTBI primers and Arm-PCR of CDR3 regions. TCRdb re-called the multiplex PCR reads through MiXCR, storing one row per CDR3 protein. The sample includes 400,000 to 650,000 distinct CDR3 sequences, about 16% seen only once; the top ten take around 25%. Documented time point: newly diagnosed GD, antithyroid drugs for less than 3 months. The authors made the TCR library using RNA they extracted from PBMCs. The same sample was also used in a study of T cells in Graves' hyperthyroidism and ophthalmopathy.

Sequenced material: peripheral blood mononuclear cells (PBMCs), taken at new diagnosis, from a patient treated with antithyroid drugs. Receptors were obtained from a woman aged 40-60 years with Graves disease.

This clonotype appeared a few times. This chain links TRBV19 with TRBJ1-5, with a weak D call TRBD1 (6 bases). The CDR3 loop spans 16 amino acids. Trimming cost V 6 bases and J 11 bases, with 26 bases left between them. Germline CDR1 and CDR2: LNHDA and SQIVND (reference sequence). The DNA of the CDR3 is TGTGCCAGTAGAGGGGGGCCATCGAGGGACACCGGGACCCAGCATTTT. It is translated as CASRGGPSRDTGTQHF.

The sample holds many counts of this clonotype. This chain connects TRBV6-5 to TRBJ2-1, with D perhaps given as TRBD1 or TRBD2 (6 bases each). The CDR3 spans 16 residues. Looked up from germline, CDR1 is MNHEY and CDR2 is SVGAGI. Trimming removed 2 bases from V and 0 bases from J, with 11 bases in between. The DNA for the CDR3 is TGTGCCAGCAGTTACGGAGGGGGGAGCTCCTACAATGAGCAGTTCTTC. Residues: CASSYGGGSSYNEQFF.

Points on this clonotype: A much more abundant neighbour one base away suggests this may be a read error. The chain has TRBV11-2 and TRBJ2-5, with 7 bases fitting TRBD1. Losses at the gene ends were 6 bases for V and 11 bases for J; bases not matched to a gene: 18. The germline V gene encodes CDR1 SGHAT and CDR2 FQNNGV. The CDR3 covers 15 residues. CDR3 in amino acids: CASRLPGGIGNEQYF. CDR3 DNA sequence: TGTGCCAGCAGACTTCCAGGGGGAATAGGCAATGAGCAGTACTTC.

This clonotype has only a few counts. The chain couples TRBV28 to TRBJ1-2; tentative D call: TRBD1 (5 bases). Trimming stripped 8 bases from V and 2 bases from J, with 15 bases between. The CDR3 runs 14 residues. Looked up from germline, CDR1 is MDHEN and CDR2 is SYDVKM. CDR3 sequence (DNA): TGTGCCAGCCGATGGGGGGTGAAAAACTATGGCTACACCTTC. Protein product: CASRWGVKNYGYTF.

This clonotype has just a few counts. This rearrangement joins TRBV29-1 to TRBJ2-1; D is unresolved. The CDR3 is 10 amino acids. CDR1 and CDR2 (germline): SQVTM, ANQGSEA. V dropped 4 bases and J dropped 10 bases, with 8 bases sitting between them. The CDR3, as DNA: TGCAGCGTTGCTTTCAGGGAGCAGTTCTTC. The encoded protein is CSVAFREQFF.

This clonotype was picked up a small number of times. One end of the junction is discordant with germline, which a read error may explain. The chain employs TRBV20-1 and TRBJ2-3, with a tentative D call TRBD1 (6 bases). This CDR3 contains 14 residues. Looked up from germline, CDR1 is DFQATT and CDR2 is SNEGSKA (reference sequence). The CDR3 DNA is TGCAGTGCTAGATCCTATGCCTTGACAGGTACGCAGTATTTT. Protein sequence: CSARSYALTGTQYF.

J is TRBJ1-3 and V is TRBV9; D is ambiguous. CDR3 size: 16 residues. V was trimmed by 3 bases and J by 2 bases, leaving 15 bases between them. Germline V gene lookup returns CDR1 SGDLS and CDR2 YYNGEE. Written as DNA, the CDR3 is TGTGCCAGCAGCGGAGGTGATCAGGCCCCTGGAAACACCATATATTTT. Its translation is CASSGGDQAPGNTIYF.

This clonotype was counted only a few times. The V and J genes are TRBV29-1 and TRBJ2-7, with 8 bases that match TRBD1. CDR1 and CDR2 (germline): SQVTM, ANQGSEA. The V gene end was trimmed by 4 bases and the J gene end by 4 bases; junction bases not matched to a gene: 6. This CDR3 has 13 amino acids. CDR3 sequence: CSVAYGTGYEQYF. The CDR3 DNA is TGCAGCGTTGCATACGGGACAGGTTACGAGCAGTACTTC.

This rearrangement joins TRBV24-1 to TRBJ1-2, with a weak D call TRBD1 (5 bases). V lost 3 bases and J 0 bases, leaving 10 bases between the germline ends. The CDR3 totals 15 residues. Germline CDR1 is KGHDR and CDR2 is SFDVKD. CDR3 amino acids: CATSDPDRPNYGYTF. The CDR3 DNA follows: TGTGCCACCAGTGATCCCGACAGACCTAACTATGGCTACACCTTC.

This clonotype has more than one count but fewer than ten. The rearrangement uses TRBV10-3 and TRBJ2-2; D remains ambiguous. The ends were cut back, 6 bases at V and 4 bases at J, with 12 bases in the middle. The germline gives CDR1 ENHRY, CDR2 SYGVKD. The CDR3 is 14 residues long. Here the CDR3 reads CAISPTQSTGELFF. The CDR3 coding sequence is TGTGCCATCAGCCCTACCCAGTCCACCGGGGAGCTGTTTTTT.

The chain joins TRBV27 to TRBJ2-7; TRBD2 matches at 12 bases. The CDR3 is 15 residues long. Germline assignment: CDR1 MNHEY and CDR2 SMNVEV (reference sequence). With 6 bases clipped from V and 3 bases from J, the junction kept 6 bases outside the gene matches. The CDR3 DNA reads TGTGCCAGCAGCCTTGGACTAGCGGGGCTCTACGAGCAGTACTTC. It specifies CASSLGLAGLYEQYF.

This rearrangement joins TRBV27 to TRBJ2-3; D possibly matches TRBD1 or TRBD2 (5 bases each). The CDR3 contains 15 residues. CDR1 is MNHEY and CDR2 is SMNVEV in the germline V gene (reference sequence). Trimming removed 6 bases at V and 6 bases at J, with 19 bases between. CDR3 residues: CASSQWASGRDTQYF. In DNA, the CDR3 is TGTGCCAGCAGCCAGTGGGCCTCGGGGCGGGATACGCAGTATTTT.

In its sample, this clonotype was seen a few times. The chain couples TRBV12-3 or TRBV12-4 to TRBJ2-5; 8 bases agree with TRBD2. This CDR3 contains 14 residues. V shed 2 bases and J 7 bases; nucleotides not matched to a gene: 6. CDR3 amino acids: CASSLIGAGGTQYF. Written as DNA, the CDR3 is TGTGCCAGCAGTTTAATAGGGGCGGGGGGGACCCAGTACTTC.

This clonotype has only a few counts. The chain is built from TRBV19 and TRBJ1-2; D is unclear. Germline V CDR1 and CDR2: LNHDA, SQIVND (reference sequence). The CDR3 length is 13 residues. The V gene lost 3 bases and the J gene lost 8 bases, with 13 bases spanning the gap. CDR3 amino acids: CASSIRRTDGYTF. The CDR3 region has the DNA TGTGCCAGTAGTATCAGAAGGACGGACGGCTACACCTTC.